The 9 T cell receptor beta chains in this list originate from one sample, sequenced in a study of shared T cell receptors in the human thymus. Assay used: immunoSEQ multiplex PCR; TCRdb lists only in-frame clones, some missing. This table holds roughly 660,000 clones, roughly 90% found once. The same specimen was also included in a second study, on human thymus T cells.

Sequencing was carried out using thymocytes. These receptor sequences come from a boy younger than two with a congenital heart defect.

J is TRBJ1-1 and V is TRBV25-1, with a possible D match to TRBD1 (5 bases). The V and J ends lost 5 bases and 4 bases respectively, with 14 bases between them. CDR1 MGHDK and CDR2 SYGVNS come from the germline V gene. This CDR3 has 14 residues. The CDR3, as DNA: TGTGCCAGCAGTCCCAGGGACTTAAGCACTGAAGCTTTCTTT. Protein product: CASSPRDLSTEAFF.

V and J are TRBV23-1 and TRBJ2-7; D might be TRBD2 (6 bases). TRBV23-1 is labeled an ORF, and its function is uncertain. Trimming took 10 bases from V and 2 from J, leaving 15 bases between them. The CDR3 has 13 amino acids. The CDR3 nucleotides are TGCGCCATCCCCCGGGACTGTACCTACGAGCAGTACTTC. This encodes CAIPRDCTYEQYF.

This chain joins TRBV27 and TRBJ1-2; 7 bases align to TRBD1. Germline CDR1 is MNHEY and CDR2 is SMNVEV (reference sequence). The CDR3 is 16 amino acids. After removal of 5 bases from V and 4 bases from J, the junction contained 13 bases not matched to a gene. DNA for the CDR3: TGTGCCAGCAGTCCGCATACAGGGGTTGGGACCTATGGCTACACCTTC. Protein sequence: CASSPHTGVGTYGYTF.

The genes are TRBV5-8 and TRBJ2-7, with D tentatively TRBD2 (6 bases). There are 15 residues in the CDR3. Germline lookup yields CDR1 SGHTS and CDR2 YDEGEE. Trimming left V 1 base short and J 5 bases short, with 16 bases between. This CDR3 is CASSLFLGRRDEQYF. CDR3 in DNA: TGTGCCAGCAGCTTGTTCCTAGGGCGGAGGGACGAGCAGTACTTC.

This clone was recorded only once. The DNA of the CDR3 is TGTGCCAGCAGTTTAAGGTTGCTAGCGGGAGGGCCAGGTGAAGATACGCAGTATTTT. This encodes CASSLRLLAGGPGEDTQYF. The V gene is TRBV27, the J gene TRBJ2-3; 12 bases match TRBD2. The CDR3 extends over 19 amino acids. The germline CDR1 and CDR2 sequences are MNHEY and SMNVEV (reference sequence). V was clipped by 2 bases and J by 5 bases; unmatched bases: 14.

The V call is TRBV30, the J call TRBJ2-1; D might be TRBD2 (6 bases). The V end lost 7 bases, the J end lost 6 bases, and 16 bases lay between the germline ends. The V gene's germline CDR1 is GTSNPN and CDR2 SVGIG (reference sequence). The CDR3 sequence is 13 residues long. The CDR3 DNA sequence: TGTGCCTTAAGCCGGGACTGTGGCAATGAGCAGTTCTTC. Its protein product is CALSRDCGNEQFF.

V usage is TRBV5-1 and J usage is TRBJ1-1; tentatively, D is TRBD1 (5 bases). CDR1 is SGHRS and CDR2 is YFSETQ in the germline V gene. The length of the CDR3 is 15 residues. The V gene lost 3 bases and the J gene lost 1 base, with 13 bases spanning the gap. Here the CDR3 DNA reads TGCGCCAGCAGCTCCGCGGGACGGGCGAACACTGAAGCTTTCTTT. Translating it yields CASSSAGRANTEAFF.

The rearrangement uses TRBV15 and TRBJ2-7; weak D call: TRBD2 (6 bases). This CDR3 comprises 17 residues. Deletions cut 1 base from V and 3 bases from J, with 19 bases between. Germline-derived CDR1 and CDR2 are LNHNV and YYDKDF (reference sequence). CDR3 protein: CATSRGLITTAGYEQYF. Written as DNA, the CDR3 is TGTGCCACCAGCAGAGGTCTAATCACGACAGCGGGCTACGAGCAGTACTTC.

V is TRBV7-9 and J is TRBJ2-2; tentatively, D is TRBD1 (8 bases). Germline assignment: CDR1 SEHNR and CDR2 FQNEAQ (reference sequence). The CDR3 totals 15 residues. Deletions cut 6 bases from V and 3 bases from J, with 14 bases between. The CDR3, as DNA: TGTGCCAGCAGGACAGGGGAGGGGGACACCGGGGAGCTGTTTTTT. Its protein is CASRTGEGDTGELFF.